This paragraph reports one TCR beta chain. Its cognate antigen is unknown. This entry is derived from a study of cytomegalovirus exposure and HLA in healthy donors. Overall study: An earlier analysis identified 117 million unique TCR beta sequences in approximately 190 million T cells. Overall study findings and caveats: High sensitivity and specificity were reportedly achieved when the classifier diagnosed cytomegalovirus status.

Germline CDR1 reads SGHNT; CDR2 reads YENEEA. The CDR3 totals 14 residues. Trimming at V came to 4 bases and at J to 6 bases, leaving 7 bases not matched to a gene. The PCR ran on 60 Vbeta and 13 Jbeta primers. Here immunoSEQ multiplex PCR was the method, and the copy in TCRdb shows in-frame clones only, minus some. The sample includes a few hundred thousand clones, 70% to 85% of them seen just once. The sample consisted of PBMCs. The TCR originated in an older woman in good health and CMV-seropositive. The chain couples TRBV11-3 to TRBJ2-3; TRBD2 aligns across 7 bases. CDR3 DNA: TGTGCCAGCAGCTGGAGCGGGGATTCGGATACGCAGTATTTT. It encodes CASSWSGDSDTQYF. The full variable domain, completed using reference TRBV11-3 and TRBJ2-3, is EAGVVQSPRYKIIEKKQPVAFWCNPISGHNTLYWYLQNLGQGPELLIRYENEEAVDDSQLPKDRFSAERLKGVDSTLKIQPAELGDSAVYLCASSWSGDSDTQYFGPGTRLTVL.